This T cell receptor (beta chain) was found in a study of beta chain features in type 1 diabetes. Per donor, one heparinised blood draw averaged about 116 mL. Turning to this clone: Its specificity is unknown.

Regarding the study as a whole: When cDNA is sequenced, cells with high TCR expression could be over-represented. In all four CD4+ subsets, TCRB CDR3 length was significantly, moderately reduced in type 1 diabetes. For type 1 diabetes patients, VDJ junctions showed fewer insertions and more deletions.

Expressed TCRB transcripts were sequenced because the isolated RNA had all been reverse transcribed beforehand. Deep immunoSEQ sequencing covered naive, central memory and regulatory T cell samples. The data were produced by immunoSEQ multiplex PCR, yet TCRdb's version contains in-frame clones alone and is incomplete. The data contain approximately 150,000 clones, 9% of them seen just once; the ten biggest clones take up approximately 0.7%. Unmatched junction bases numbered 7, after V lost 4 bases and J lost 1 base. Germline assignment: CDR1 SGHRS and CDR2 YFSETQ. The CDR3 sequence is 15 residues long.

The source is a man between 25 and 39 years old with type 1 diabetes. The sequenced sample consisted of central memory CD4+ T cells from blood. V and J are TRBV5-1 and TRBJ1-1, with 7 bases lining up with TRBD1. CDR3 loop: CASSPGGTENTEAFF. The CDR3 region has the DNA TGCGCCAGCAGCCCGGGAGGGACAGAGAACACTGAAGCTTTCTTT.